This T cell receptor beta chain came from a study of T cells in localized non-small cell lung cancer. With regard to this clone: No antigen is known for it.

Study-wide points: In uninvolved adjacent lung, T cell clonality reached its highest value, exceeding tumor. Appearance in adjacent lung was seen for a median around 61 of the top 100 tumor clones. There was an association of higher blood T cell density with longer overall survival. Sequencing covered just one tumor region, so heterogeneity cannot be ruled out.

V was pared by 6 bases and J by 1 base, with 16 bases of the junction left unmatched. This CDR3 comprises 18 residues. Germline CDR1 is MDHEN and CDR2 is SYDVKM. This table comes from immunoSEQ multiplex PCR, and its TCRdb copy is limited to in-frame clones, with some not included. Here the sample spans about 30,000 clones, approximately 90% being singletons. This TCR was sampled from a female donor older than 55 with stage III squamous cell lung carcinoma. The sequencing used peripheral blood, collected before any cancer treatment. J is TRBJ1-2 and V is TRBV28; the match to TRBD1 covers 8 bases. The CDR3 nucleotides are TGTGCCAGCAGGTTCCCCGTCCAAAAGACAGGGGTTAACTATGGCTACACCTTC. Translated: CASRFPVQKTGVNYGYTF.